The present T cell receptor (beta chain) was sequenced within a study of blood T cell repertoires in COVID-19 (dated by TCRdb to the early 2020s). About the investigation overall: Samples from collaborators originated in the United States, Italy and Spain and spanned both the acute and convalescent phases of COVID-19. Samples were obtained from the ongoing ImmuneRACE study (first 160 participants) and from 1,200 or so subjects provided by 6 global collaborators. Where available, HLA class I and class II types were obtained from metadata supplied by the sample provider rather than from assay-based typing. The dataset comprised deeply sampled blood TCRbeta repertoires from subjects exposed to, actively infected with, or recovered from COVID-19. The sample metadata nearly always contained a de-identified subject ID, COVID-19 status, age in years and sex. The prospective study material was composed of cDNA or gDNA derived from T cells, B-cell-depleted T cells, or PBMCs. The repertoires were released in a freely available public database meant as a resource for research on the immune response to SARS-CoV-2. Results the study describes overall, beyond this receptor: Clinical and demographic metadata were provided uncurated, with the amount varying by source and participant.

The germline ends are 15 bases apart after V is trimmed by 3 bases and J by 4 bases. Taken from cysteine to phenylalanine, the CDR3 has 15 residues. Only the CDR3 part of the read is kept: 45 bases, read in frame from the first base. CDR1 MDHEN and CDR2 SYDVKM were looked up in the germline V gene. Enrolling through a virtual design, the prospective study's participants ranged in age from roughly 18 to 89 years and lived across roughly 23 United States geographic areas. To assign participants to cohorts, the prospective study relied on clinical history that participants themselves reported in a screening survey and a study questionnaire. Recovered participants in ImmuneRACE Cohort 3 were defined by two consecutive negative NP/OP PCR tests, clearance by a healthcare professional, or resolution of symptoms. In the prospective study, whole blood, serum and a nasopharyngeal or oropharyngeal swab were collected from each participant by mobile phlebotomists. Additional blood draws and questionnaires over an approximately two-month period could optionally be provided by prospective study participants. Blood samples from the prospective study were shipped frozen or at room temperature prior to DNA extraction.

The immunoSEQ Assay, a bias-controlled multiplex PCR, was used to amplify TCRbeta CDR3 regions from genomic DNA. As for the authors' bioinformatics: The number of nucleated cells in each sample was estimated by amplification of reference gene primers within the assay. Sequence reads were collapsed and filtered to measure the absolute abundance of every unique TCRbeta CDR3 rearrangement. Productive Simpson clonality was computed per sample as the square root of Simpson's diversity index over productive rearrangements. This is the immuneACCESS table as TCRdb keeps it, with only in-frame sequences that have V and J called. A part of the clones is gone; compared with another copy, unresolved V genes explain less than half, and the rest is unexplained. That table is the source of V, J and clone size, and D and trimming were worked out from the DNA. The sample table lists approximately 310,000 clones, approximately 88% of them with a count of one. The ten largest clones add up to approximately 5.5% of the sample.

With respect to this clone: The antigen it recognizes is unknown. No per-base quality is available; no much larger clone lies one base away.

The sequence derives from a man aged 55 to 70 who had recovered from COVID-19. Source material: PBMCs or T cells enriched from blood (not recorded which). Recombination joined TRBV28 with TRBJ1-1; D gene: possibly TRBD1, on 6 matching bases. The sequence in DNA is TGTGCCAGCAGTTTGGGGGGGGCGCGGGGCACTGAAGCTTTCTTT. This is translated as CASSLGGARGTEAFF.